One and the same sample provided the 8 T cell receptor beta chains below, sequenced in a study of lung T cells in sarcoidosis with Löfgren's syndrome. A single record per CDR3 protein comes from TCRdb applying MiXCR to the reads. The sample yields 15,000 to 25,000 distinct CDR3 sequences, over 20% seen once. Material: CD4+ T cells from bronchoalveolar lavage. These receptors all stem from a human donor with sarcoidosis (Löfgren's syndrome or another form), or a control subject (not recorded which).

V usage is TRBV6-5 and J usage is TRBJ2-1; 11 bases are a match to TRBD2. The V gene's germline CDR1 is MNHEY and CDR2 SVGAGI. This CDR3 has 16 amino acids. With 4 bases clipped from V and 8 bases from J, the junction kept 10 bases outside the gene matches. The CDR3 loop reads CASSSAGTSGSYEQFF. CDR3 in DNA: TGTGCCAGCAGTTCTGCCGGGACTAGCGGCTCCTATGAGCAGTTCTTC.

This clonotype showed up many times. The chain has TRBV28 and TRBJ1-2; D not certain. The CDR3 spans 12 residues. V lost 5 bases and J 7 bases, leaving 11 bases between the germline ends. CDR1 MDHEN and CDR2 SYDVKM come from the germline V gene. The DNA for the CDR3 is TGTGCCAGCAGTCCCCAACAAGGTGGCTACACCTTC. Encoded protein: CASSPQQGGYTF.

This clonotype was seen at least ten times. The CDR3 DNA is TGTGCCAGCAGTCCCTCAGGGTCAACTAATGAAAAACTGTTTTTT. Its translation is CASSPSGSTNEKLFF. The gene calls are TRBV28 and TRBJ1-4, with a weak D call TRBD1 (5 bases). V was clipped by 5 bases and J by 0 bases, with 10 bases between them. This CDR3 region has 15 residues. CDR1 is MDHEN, CDR2 SYDVKM, per germline.

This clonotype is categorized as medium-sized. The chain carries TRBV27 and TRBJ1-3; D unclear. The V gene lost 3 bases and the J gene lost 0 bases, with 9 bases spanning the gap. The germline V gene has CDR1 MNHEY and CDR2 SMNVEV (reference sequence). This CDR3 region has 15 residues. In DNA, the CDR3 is TGTGCCAGCAGTTTCGCGAGAAGCTCTGGAAACACCATATATTTT. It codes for CASSFARSSGNTIYF.

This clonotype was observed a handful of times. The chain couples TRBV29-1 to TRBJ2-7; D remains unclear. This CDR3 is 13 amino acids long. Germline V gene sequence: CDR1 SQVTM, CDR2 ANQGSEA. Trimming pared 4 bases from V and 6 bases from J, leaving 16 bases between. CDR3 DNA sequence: TGCAGCGTTGGGGTCCGAGGTAAGGGCGAGCAGTACTTC. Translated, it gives CSVGVRGKGEQYF.

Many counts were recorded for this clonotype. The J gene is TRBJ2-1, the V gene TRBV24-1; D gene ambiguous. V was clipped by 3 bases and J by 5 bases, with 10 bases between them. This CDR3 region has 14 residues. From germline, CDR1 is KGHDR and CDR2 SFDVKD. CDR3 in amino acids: CATSDPGLNNEQFF. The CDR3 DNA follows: TGTGCCACCAGTGATCCCGGGCTCAACAATGAGCAGTTCTTC.

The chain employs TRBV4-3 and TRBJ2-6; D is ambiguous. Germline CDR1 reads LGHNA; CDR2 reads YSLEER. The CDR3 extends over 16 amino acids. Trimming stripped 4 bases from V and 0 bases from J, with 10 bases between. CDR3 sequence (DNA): TGCGCCAGCAGCCCTGTGAAGTCCTCTGGGGCCAACGTCCTGACTTTC. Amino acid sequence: CASSPVKSSGANVLTF.

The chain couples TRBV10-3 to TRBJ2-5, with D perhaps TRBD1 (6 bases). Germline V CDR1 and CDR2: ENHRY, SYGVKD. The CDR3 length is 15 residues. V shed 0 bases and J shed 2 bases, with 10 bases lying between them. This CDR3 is CAISESMDSQETQYF. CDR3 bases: TGTGCCATCAGTGAGTCTATGGACAGTCAAGAGACCCAGTACTTC.